These 25 T cell receptor beta chains originate from one sample sequenced in a study of T cells in Graves' hyperthyroidism and ophthalmopathy. Using RNA transcripts as the source, TCR beta CDR3 regions were amplified. HTBI primers were employed in a first-round RT-PCR of the TCR CDR3. TCRdb reprocessed the multiplex PCR reads with MiXCR, giving one entry per CDR3 protein. The sample comprises about 500,000 distinct CDR3 sequences, about 16% of which are singletons, and 25% to 35% rests with the top ten. The sequencing input was blood. All receptors come from a woman aged 30 to 39 with Graves' ophthalmopathy.

This clonotype has more than one count but fewer than ten. The CDR3, as DNA: TGTGCCAGCAGTGAAGACCCGGGAAGTACCTACGAGCAGTACTTC. Translated, it gives CASSEDPGSTYEQYF. This chain connects TRBV6-1 to TRBJ2-7; tentative D call: TRBD2 (5 bases). Trimming cost V 1 base and J 2 bases, with 12 bases left between them. Germline values: CDR1 MNHNS, CDR2 SASEGT. The CDR3 covers 15 residues.

This clonotype was seen a handful of times. V and J are TRBV2 and TRBJ2-7; 8 nucleotides align to TRBD1. The CDR3 sequence is 14 residues long. Losses at the gene ends were 10 bases for V and 4 bases for J; bases not matched to a gene: 12. Germline loops: CDR1 SNHLY, CDR2 FYNNEI. DNA of the CDR3: TGTGCCACCGATACCCGGACAGGGAAATACGAGCAGTACTTC. This codes for CATDTRTGKYEQYF.

This clonotype was detected ten times or more. The rearrangement joins TRBV28 to TRBJ2-7, with no clear D. Germline V gene data show CDR1 as MDHEN and CDR2 as SYDVKM. CDR3 size: 12 residues. V lost 6 bases, J lost 4 bases, and 10 bases lay in between. CDR3 region: CASRTHLYEQYF. In nucleotides, the CDR3 is TGTGCCAGCAGGACCCACCTGTACGAGCAGTACTTC.

This clonotype was observed a single time. The CDR3 sequence: CASSLGGTSGEETQYF. The CDR3 DNA reads as TGCGCCAGCAGCTTGGGTGGGACTAGCGGAGAAGAGACCCAGTACTTC. The V gene is TRBV5-1, the J gene TRBJ2-5, with TRBD2 matching over 11 bases. Germline assignment: CDR1 SGHRS and CDR2 YFSETQ. J was trimmed by 3 bases and V by 0 bases; bases with no gene match: 4. CDR3 length: 16 residues.

The chain employs TRBV7-3 and TRBJ1-2; D gene ambiguous. V lost 2 bases and J lost 2, with 12 bases in between. This CDR3 comprises 15 residues. Germline V gives CDR1 SGHTA, CDR2 FQGTGA. The CDR3 nucleotides read TGTGCCAGCAGCTTAGAGGCCGACGGGAACTATGGCTACACCTTC. Its translation: CASSLEADGNYGYTF.

This clonotype was detected ten times or more. The chain links TRBV7-9 to TRBJ2-5; D may be TRBD1 (5 bases). V shed 4 bases and J shed 1 base, with 13 bases lying between them. Germline V gene lookup returns CDR1 SEHNR and CDR2 FQNEAQ (reference sequence). This CDR3 comprises 15 residues. CDR3 sequence reads: CASSSGSGVQETQYF. The CDR3 DNA reads as TGTGCCAGCAGCTCAGGGTCGGGCGTCCAAGAGACCCAGTACTTC.

The genes are TRBV6-6 and TRBJ2-7; 11 nucleotides line up with TRBD2. With V trimmed by 0 bases and J by 3 bases, 4 bases remained unmatched. Germline CDR1 is MNHNY and CDR2 is SVGAGI (reference sequence). The CDR3 has 16 amino acids. Here the CDR3 reads CASSYSGLAGFYEQYF. CDR3 in DNA: TGTGCCAGCAGTTACTCAGGACTAGCGGGCTTCTACGAGCAGTACTTC.

Only a few counts were recorded for this clonotype. This rearrangement joins TRBV20-1 to TRBJ2-3; TRBD2 aligns across 7 bases. V lost 0 bases to trimming and J lost 2 bases; unmatched junction nucleotides: 17. Germline-derived CDR1 and CDR2 are DFQATT and SNEGSKA (reference sequence). CDR3 length: 19 residues. In DNA, the CDR3 is TGCAGTGCTAGAGAGGACCTCATTAGCGGGCACCAAATCACAGATACGCAGTATTTT. The encoded protein is CSAREDLISGHQITDTQYF.

This clonotype was observed a few times. The chain is built from TRBV7-6 and TRBJ2-7; 8 positions match TRBD2. Trimming at V came to 5 bases and at J to 4 bases, leaving 7 bases not matched to a gene. This CDR3 contains 14 residues. Looked up from germline, CDR1 is SGHVS and CDR2 is FNYEAQ. Written as DNA, the CDR3 is TGTGCCAGCAGCCAACTTGCGGGAGGTTACGAGCAGTACTTC. It translates to CASSQLAGGYEQYF.

This clonotype was seen ten or more times. The J gene is TRBJ2-7, the V gene TRBV11-2, with D possibly being TRBD1 or TRBD2 (5 bases each). CDR3 length: 16 residues. V was clipped by 6 bases and J by 7 bases, with 25 bases between them. Germline V gene data show CDR1 as SGHAT and CDR2 as FQNNGV. This CDR3 reads CASRAVRWQGYYEQYF. CDR3 nucleotides: TGTGCCAGCAGAGCGGTTCGGTGGCAGGGTTATTATGAGCAGTACTTC.

This clonotype showed up many times. V and J are TRBV7-2 and TRBJ2-3; 9 bases are shared with TRBD1. Germline values: CDR1 SGHTA, CDR2 FQGNSA. This CDR3 is built from 15 residues. Trimming took 5 bases from V and 4 from J; bases not matched to a gene: 7. The CDR3 nucleotides are TGTGCCAGCAGCCCAGACAGGGGGTTTTCAGATACGCAGTATTTT. As protein: CASSPDRGFSDTQYF.

This clonotype was found many times. This chain uses TRBV7-2 with TRBJ2-5; 9 nucleotides agree with TRBD2. The germline V gene has CDR1 SGHTA and CDR2 FQGNSA. The CDR3 extends over 16 amino acids. The V and J ends lost 4 bases and 4 bases, in that order; junction bases with no gene match: 10. For the CDR3, the DNA is TGTGCCAGCAGCTCAACAGGGGCGGGAGGGCGAGAGACCCAGTACTTC. Amino acids: CASSSTGAGGRETQYF.

A few counts support this clonotype. The V and J genes are TRBV6-2 or TRBV6-3 and TRBJ2-1; 7 positions match TRBD2. This CDR3 is built from 17 residues. Germline lookup yields CDR1 MNHEY and CDR2 SVGEGT. V lost 7 bases to trimming and J lost 4 bases; unmatched junction nucleotides: 16. The chain's CDR3 is CASTKLETSPGYNEQFF. DNA for the CDR3: TGTGCCAGCACGAAACTCGAGACTAGCCCGGGGTACAATGAGCAGTTCTTC.

This clonotype was counted only a few times. The chain recombines TRBV25-1 with TRBJ1-6; no reliable D call. The germline V gene encodes CDR1 MGHDK and CDR2 SYGVNS. Trimming took off 2 bases at V and 7 bases at J, with 12 bases between the two ends. The length of the CDR3 is 15 residues. The CDR3, as DNA: TGTGCCAGCAGTGAAAGCCTAGGAATCAATTCACCCCTCCACTTT. Translation gives CASSESLGINSPLHF.

This clonotype was recorded a few times. The CDR3 bases are TGTGCCACCAGTGTGGCAGGGGATACCGGGGAGCTGTTTTTT. Its protein product is CATSVAGDTGELFF. V gene TRBV24-1 combines with J gene TRBJ2-2; D is perhaps TRBD1 (6 bases). Germline V CDR1 and CDR2: KGHDR, SFDVKD. The CDR3 sequence is 14 residues long. The V and J ends lost 5 bases and 5 bases respectively, with 11 bases between them.

This clonotype was seen repeatedly, ten times or more. The chain couples TRBV2 to TRBJ1-4, with D hard to call. The CDR3 runs 14 residues. The germline gives CDR1 SNHLY, CDR2 FYNNEI. Between the trimmed V and J ends, which lost 8 bases and 8 bases, there was a span of 18 bases. The CDR3 loop reads CASSSDPQNEKLFF. In nucleotides, the CDR3 is TGTGCCAGCTCATCAGATCCCCAGAACGAAAAACTGTTTTTT.

This clonotype was observed many times. V is TRBV30 and J is TRBJ1-5; perhaps TRBD1 as D (5 bases). V was cut by 5 bases and J by 3 bases, with 14 bases left in between. CDR3 size: 14 residues. CDR1 is GTSNPN, CDR2 SVGIG, per germline (reference sequence). In nucleotides, the CDR3 is TGTGCCTGGGGGCAGGGCGGGCACAATCAGCCCCAGCATTTT. It translates to CAWGQGGHNQPQHF. The full variable domain, rest sourced from reference TRBV30 and TRBJ1-5, is SQTIHQWPATLVQPVGSPLSLECTVEGTSNPNLYWYRQAAGRGLQLLFYSVGIGQISSEVPQNLSASRPQDRQFILSSKKLLLSDSGFYLCAWGQGGHNQPQHFGDGTRLSIL.

The chain couples TRBV11-3 to TRBJ2-2, with unresolved D. Germline CDR1 SGHNT, CDR2 YENEEA. V shed 6 bases and J shed 3 bases, with 8 bases lying between them. The length of the CDR3 is 13 residues. CDR3 bases: TGTGCCAGCAGATCCGACTACACCGGGGAGCTGTTTTTT. Translation gives CASRSDYTGELFF. Variable domain in full (rest from reference TRBV11-3 and TRBJ2-2): EAGVVQSPRYKIIEKKQPVAFWCNPISGHNTLYWYLQNLGQGPELLIRYENEEAVDDSQLPKDRFSAERLKGVDSTLKIQPAELGDSAVYLCASRSDYTGELFFGEGSRLTVL.

This rearrangement joins TRBV2 to TRBJ1-5, with 8 bases matching TRBD1. Trimming cost V 1 base and J 11 bases; bases outside gene matches: 4. This CDR3 contains 13 residues. Per the germline V gene, CDR1 is SNHLY and CDR2 is FYNNEI. CDR3 coding DNA: TGTGCCAGCAGTGAAGGACAGGGGCCAGCCCAGCATTTT. It yields the protein CASSEGQGPAQHF.

V and J are TRBV28 and TRBJ1-2; 7 bases fit TRBD1. Trimming took 3 bases from V and 8 from J; bases not matched to a gene: 9. From germline, CDR1 is MDHEN and CDR2 SYDVKM. The CDR3 is made up of 14 amino acids. Here the CDR3 DNA reads TGTGCCAGCAGTTTGTTGACAGGGACGAACGGCTACACCTTC. Translated: CASSLLTGTNGYTF.

This clonotype has at least ten counts. The chain employs TRBV30 and TRBJ2-7, with D perhaps TRBD2 (5 bases). The CDR3 loop spans 13 amino acids. V lost 5 bases, J lost 3 bases, and 14 bases lay in between. In germline, CDR1 is GTSNPN, CDR2 SVGIG (reference sequence). The CDR3 is CAWDLALGYEQYF. For the CDR3, the DNA is TGTGCCTGGGATCTAGCTCTCGGCTACGAGCAGTACTTC. Based on the CDR3 plus reference TRBV30 and TRBJ2-7, the full variable domain is SQTIHQWPATLVQPVGSPLSLECTVEGTSNPNLYWYRQAAGRGLQLLFYSVGIGQISSEVPQNLSASRPQDRQFILSSKKLLLSDSGFYLCAWDLALGYEQYFGPGTRLTVT.

The chain has TRBV28 and TRBJ2-7; the match to TRBD2 covers 9 bases. Germline-derived CDR1 and CDR2 are MDHEN and SYDVKM. The CDR3 covers 14 residues. The ends lost 6 bases at V and 0 bases at J; junction bases unmatched: 3. CDR3 sequence reads: CASSTSGPSYEQYF. The CDR3 DNA sequence: TGTGCCAGCAGCACTAGCGGGCCCTCCTACGAGCAGTACTTC.

This clonotype was seen many times. The chain couples TRBV12-3 or TRBV12-4 to TRBJ2-1, with D possibly called TRBD1 or TRBD2 (5 bases each). V gave up 5 bases and J gave up 7 bases, with 15 bases separating them. This CDR3 spans 14 amino acids. CDR3 nucleotides: TGTGCCAGCAGTGGGGGACGGGCTTTAAATGAGCAGTTCTTC. Translating it yields CASSGGRALNEQFF.

The chain combines TRBV6-2 or TRBV6-3 with TRBJ2-7; TRBD1 matches 11 bases. Germline trimming cut 5 bases from V and 4 bases from J; bases unmatched to any gene: 7. The CDR3 consists of 15 residues. Germline V gives CDR1 MNHEY, CDR2 SVGEGT. The CDR3 region has the DNA TGTGCCAGCAGTCGCCATGGACAGGGGGCTTACGAGCAGTACTTC. Its translation is CASSRHGQGAYEQYF.

This clonotype was found many times. V usage is TRBV4-1 and J usage is TRBJ2-7, with 10 nucleotides matching TRBD2. Germline-derived CDR1 and CDR2 are MGHRA and YSYEKL. The CDR3 has 18 amino acids. The trim removed 0 bases at V and 0 bases at J, leaving 8 bases unmatched. This CDR3 reads CASSQETSGIESSYEQYF. The CDR3 coding sequence is TGCGCCAGCAGCCAAGAAACTAGCGGGATCGAGAGCTCCTACGAGCAGTACTTC.